This TCR beta chain was identified during a study of blood T cell repertoires in COVID-19. As for the study in general: There were acute and convalescent COVID-19 samples, and they came from the United States, Italy and Spain. PBMCs, B-cell-depleted T cells, or T cells were the source of the cDNA or gDNA that made up the material.

Germline trimming cut 1 base from V and 1 base from J; bases unmatched to any gene: 7. This CDR3 region has 17 residues. Germline lookup yields CDR1 MGHRA and CDR2 YSYEKL. Per the study methods: Reference gene primer amplification gave estimated nucleated cell counts. Sequencing was performed with immunoSEQ multiplex PCR; in TCRdb, only in-frame clones are kept and a portion is missing. That table gives V, J and clone size, and the DNA gave D and trimming. Here the sample spans some 96,000 clones, approximately 87% being singletons. This receptor was taken from a human donor in a cohort sampled during active COVID-19. The rearrangement links TRBV4-1 to TRBJ1-5; 7 bases match TRBD1. The specimen was peripheral blood. Here the CDR3 reads CASSQARRQGSNQPQHF. In nucleotides, the CDR3 is TGCGCCAGCAGCCAAGCTCGTAGACAGGGAAGCAATCAGCCCCAGCATTTT.